Listed below are T cell receptor beta chains from one sample, sequenced in a study of early T cells in non-severe SARS-CoV-2 infection. TCRdb analysed the 5' RACE reads with MiXCR anew, one entry per CDR3 protein. Of 55,000 to 75,000 distinct CDR3 sequences in the sample, approximately 12% are singletons; the top ten hold about 1.6%. The specimen was whole blood. The receptors were sampled from an adult who was a healthcare worker with PCR-confirmed SARS-CoV-2 infection or an uninfected control (not recorded which). Each CDR3 is given with its conserved first and last residue. The D gene is left open where the match is weak. Clone size is shown for a subset of rows, as once, few, many or a class of expanded clone.

CDR3 protein	CDR3 DNA	V gene	J gene	clone size	D gene	CDR3 length
CSASPGGMYGYTF	TGCAGTGCTAGTCCAGGGGGCATGTATGGCTACACCTTC	TRBV20-1	TRBJ1-2	-	TRBD1	13
CASTVGQIAEAFF	TGTGCCAGCACTGTGGGACAGATAGCTGAAGCTTTCTTT	TRBV12-3/TRBV12-4	TRBJ1-1	many	TRBD1	13
CASSFSGPPDTQYF	TGTGCTAGCAGCTTTAGTGGTCCCCCAGATACGCAGTATTTT	TRBV7-7	TRBJ2-3	-	-	14
CAWSSTGGMTDTQYF	TGTGCCTGGAGTTCGACGGGGGGGATGACAGATACGCAGTATTTT	TRBV30	TRBJ2-3	-	TRBD2	15
CASSPRQGPDTQYF	TGTGCCAGCAGTCCCAGACAGGGGCCAGATACGCAGTATTTT	TRBV12-3/TRBV12-4	TRBJ2-3	many	TRBD1	14
CASSATNTGELFF	TGTGCCAGCAGCGCAACAAACACCGGGGAGCTGTTTTTT	TRBV5-6	TRBJ2-2	many	-	13
CASSSRQDRPPYF	TGTGCCAGCAGTTCCCGACAGGACCGCCCACCGTACTTC	TRBV27	TRBJ2-7	many	-	13
CASSSPAHNEQFF	TGTGCCAGCAGCTCCCCCGCCCACAATGAGCAGTTCTTC	TRBV7-2	TRBJ2-1	-	-	13
CASSLSRSTEAFF	TGTGCCAGCAGCTTATCCAGGTCAACTGAAGCTTTCTTT	TRBV11-2	TRBJ1-1	-	-	13
CAISGDSQRNTIYF	TGTGCCATCAGTGGCGACAGCCAGAGAAACACCATATATTTT	TRBV10-3	TRBJ1-3	-	-	14
CAITAGANTGELFF	TGTGCCATCACGGCGGGAGCGAACACCGGGGAGCTGTTTTTT	TRBV10-3	TRBJ2-2	many	TRBD2	14
CASRGGTYNEQFF	TGTGCCAGTAGGGGCGGGACATACAATGAGCAGTTCTTC	TRBV19	TRBJ2-1	many	-	13
CASRRLAGSLQGQFF	TGTGCCAGCAGACGTCTAGCGGGGTCCCTACAAGGGCAGTTCTTC	TRBV6-2/TRBV6-3	TRBJ2-1	few	TRBD2	15
CASRWTGNDEQFF	TGTGCCAGCAGGTGGACAGGGAACGATGAGCAGTTCTTC	TRBV6-5	TRBJ2-1	-	TRBD1	13
CASSFPLGEAFF	TGTGCCAGCAGTTTCCCGTTAGGTGAAGCTTTCTTT	TRBV27	TRBJ1-1	many	-	12
CASSEQGGNEQFF	TGTGCCAGCAGTGAACAGGGGGGAAATGAGCAGTTCTTC	TRBV6-1	TRBJ2-1	-	-	13
CSGALPTEGDTQYF	TGCAGTGGAGCCCTTCCTACCGAGGGGGATACGCAGTATTTT	TRBV20-1	TRBJ2-3	few	-	14
CASSSPGRVAGELFF	TGTGCCAGCAGTTCCCCGGGGAGGGTCGCGGGGGAGCTGTTTTTT	TRBV6-6	TRBJ2-2	many	TRBD2	15
CASSHPGPAANTGELFF	TGTGCCAGCAGCCACCCCGGACCCGCGGCGAACACCGGGGAGCTGTTTTTT	TRBV13	TRBJ2-2	-	-	17
CASRTGQLETQYF	TGTGCCAGCAGGACCGGACAGTTAGAGACCCAGTACTTC	TRBV5-6	TRBJ2-5	-	-	13
CSARPPGQTSPFSGNTIYF	TGCAGTGCTCGTCCTCCGGGACAGACCTCTCCCTTCTCTGGAAACACCATATATTTT	TRBV20-1	TRBJ1-3	few	TRBD1	19
CAWSWWRGNEQFF	TGTGCCTGGAGTTGGTGGCGGGGGAATGAGCAGTTCTTC	TRBV30	TRBJ2-1	few	TRBD2	13
CASALRGGEYF	TGTGCTAGTGCCCTGAGGGGCGGGGAGTATTTT	TRBV12-5	TRBJ2-3	-	-	11
CASSVRNTEAFF	TGCGCCAGCAGTGTGAGGAACACTGAAGCTTTCTTT	TRBV10-2	TRBJ1-1	-	-	12
CASSPLVGQLTYEQYF	TGTGCCAGCAGTCCCCTGGTAGGACAGTTGACCTACGAGCAGTACTTC	TRBV27	TRBJ2-7	few	-	16
CSGTDRGYGEQFF	TGCAGCGGGACGGACAGGGGGTATGGTGAGCAGTTCTTC	TRBV29-1	TRBJ2-1	-	TRBD1	13
CASSVGGAPNNEQFF	TGTGCCAGCAGCGTAGGGGGGGCTCCTAACAATGAGCAGTTCTTC	TRBV9	TRBJ2-1	many	-	15
CSAKQVQETQYF	TGCAGTGCTAAACAGGTCCAGGAGACCCAGTACTTC	TRBV20-1	TRBJ2-5	-	-	12
CASRQDPGADSEAFF	TGTGCCAGCAGGCAGGACCCGGGAGCGGATTCTGAAGCTTTCTTT	TRBV7-9	TRBJ1-1	-	-	15
CSARTPPTSGGGRETQYF	TGCAGTGCTAGGACCCCCCCGACTAGCGGGGGAGGCCGGGAGACCCAGTACTTC	TRBV20-1	TRBJ2-5	few	TRBD2	18
CASTLGGDYNQPQHF	TGTGCCAGCACGCTCGGGGGCGATTATAATCAGCCCCAGCATTTT	TRBV6-2/TRBV6-3	TRBJ1-5	-	-	15
CASSLVNPGGGAADTQYF	TGTGCCAGCAGCTTAGTAAACCCCGGCGGGGGGGCCGCAGATACGCAGTATTTT	TRBV11-2	TRBJ2-3	few	TRBD2	18
CASSQANTQYF	TGTGCCAGCAGTCAAGCTAATACGCAGTATTTT	TRBV6-2/TRBV6-3	TRBJ2-3	once	-	11
CASSPWGTASTDTQYF	TGTGCCAGCAGCCCGTGGGGGACAGCTAGCACAGATACGCAGTATTTT	TRBV7-9	TRBJ2-3	-	TRBD1	16
CASSPGTEDADTQYF	TGTGCCAGCAGCCCCGGGACCGAGGACGCAGATACGCAGTATTTT	TRBV28	TRBJ2-3	-	-	15
CASSNMDTQYF	TGTGCCAGCAGCAACATGGATACGCAGTATTTT	TRBV6-2/TRBV6-3	TRBJ2-3	many	-	11
CATLPGTVSGEQFF	TGTGCCACCCTACCCGGAACTGTGTCAGGTGAGCAGTTCTTC	TRBV2	TRBJ2-1	many	-	14
CASSLPRPGELFF	TGTGCCAGCAGCTTACCTAGGCCCGGGGAGCTGTTTTTT	TRBV7-9	TRBJ2-2	many	-	13
CASSSSRVNTEAFF	TGCGCCAGCAGCTCATCGCGGGTGAACACTGAAGCTTTCTTT	TRBV5-1	TRBJ1-1	many	-	14
CSASWTGAAFF	TGCAGTGCTAGCTGGACAGGGGCAGCTTTCTTT	TRBV20-1	TRBJ1-1	few	TRBD1	11
CSARTAFEEAFF	TGCAGCGCCCGGACAGCATTTGAAGAAGCTTTCTTT	TRBV29-1	TRBJ1-1	-	-	12
CSVEDSPDYEQYF	TGCAGCGTTGAAGATTCCCCAGACTACGAGCAGTACTTC	TRBV29-1	TRBJ2-7	-	-	13
CAWSGSTGGNYGYTF	TGTGCCTGGAGTGGATCGACAGGGGGTAATTATGGCTACACCTTC	TRBV30	TRBJ1-2	few	TRBD1	15